Listed below are T cell receptor beta chains from one sample, sequenced in a study of T cell changes during pregnancy in multiple sclerosis. The repertoire was sequenced with immunoSEQ multiplex PCR; TCRdb's copy has only in-frame clones and lacks some. The table lists approximately 98,000 clones, just over 90% of them singletons. This specimen consisted of peripheral blood, obtained after pregnancy. Receptor source: a female donor in good health, enrolled as a control in a pregnancy study. CDR3s include the opening cysteine and the closing phenylalanine or tryptophan. The D gene is left open where the match is weak. The size of a clone is reported for some rows only, either as once, few or many, or as a class for expanded clones.

clone_size d_call j_call v_call cdr3_nt cdr3_aa
. TRBD1 TRBJ2-5 TRBV7-2 TGTGCCAGCAGCACCGGGACAGACCTCCGGGAGACCCAGTACTTC CASSTGTDLRETQYF
. . TRBJ1-3 TRBV2 TGTGCCAGCAGGCCTGACAGGTCTGGAAACACCATATATTTT CASRPDRSGNTIYF
. . TRBJ2-7 TRBV5-8 TGTGCCAGCAGCGCAGCCTACGAGCAGTACTTC CASSAAYEQYF
once . TRBJ2-7 TRBV14 TGTGCCAGCAGCCAAGACGCAGCGTACGAGCAGTACTTC CASSQDAAYEQYF
once . TRBJ2-1 TRBV18 TGTGCCAGCTCACTTTCCGGGACATACAACAATGAGCAGTTCTTC CASSLSGTYNNEQFF
. . TRBJ2-7 TRBV9 TGTGCCAGCAGCGTAGGGGTTATAGCCGGCGAGCAGTACTTC CASSVGVIAGEQYF
. . TRBJ1-2 TRBV6-1 TGTGCCAGCAGTTACGGAGGAGGCTACACCTTC CASSYGGGYTF
. TRBD2 TRBJ2-1 TRBV19 TGTGCCAGTAAGGGGACTAGCGGGGGGGCCCTGAATGAGCAGTTCTTC CASKGTSGGALNEQFF
. . TRBJ1-2 TRBV28 TGTGCCAGCAGTTTCGGGGGTAATGGCTACACCTTC CASSFGGNGYTF
. TRBD2 TRBJ2-7 TRBV28 TGTGCCAGCAGTTCAATAGCGGGAGGGACCTACGAGCAGTACTTC CASSSIAGGTYEQYF
. TRBD1 TRBJ2-2 TRBV5-1 TGCGCCAGCAGCCCCCCGGGACAGGGCGACACCGGGGAGCTGTTTTTT CASSPPGQGDTGELFF
. TRBD2 TRBJ2-3 TRBV7-2 TGTGCCAGCAGCTCGGGACTAGCTTTGGCAGATACGCAGTATTTT CASSSGLALADTQYF
once . TRBJ1-1 TRBV28 TGTGCCAGCCTCGAAGGGGACACTATGAACACTGAAGCTTTCTTT CASLEGDTMNTEAFF
few . TRBJ1-1 TRBV30 TGTGCCTGGACTCGGGACACTTTGAACACTGAAGCTTTCTTT CAWTRDTLNTEAFF
. TRBD2 TRBJ2-7 TRBV7-2 TGTGCCAGCAGTCCCCGGACTAGCGGGGTAAGGGAGCAGTACTTC CASSPRTSGVREQYF
. . TRBJ2-7 TRBV6-1 TGTGCCAGCAGTGGAATGGGGGCTTCCTACGAGCAGTACTTC CASSGMGASYEQYF
once . TRBJ1-5 TRBV27 TGTGCCACCTCATCGGGGAATCAGCCCCAGCATTTT CATSSGNQPQHF
once . TRBJ2-3 TRBV28 TGTGCCAGCAGTGGGGCAGGGGGCACAGATACGCAGTATTTT CASSGAGGTDTQYF
. TRBD1 TRBJ2-7 TRBV27 TGTGCCAGCAGCTCGACAGGGGCGCACTACGAGCAGTACTTC CASSSTGAHYEQYF
. . TRBJ1-2 TRBV5-1 TGCGCCAGCAGCCATATTCCGGGGGACTATGGCTACACCTTC CASSHIPGDYGYTF
. TRBD1 TRBJ1-4 TRBV30 TGTGCCTGGAGTCCGACAGGGTTTAATGAAAAACTGTTTTTT CAWSPTGFNEKLFF
. TRBD1 TRBJ1-2 TRBV5-6 TGTGCCAGCAGCTGGGGGACAGGGACTAACTATGGCTACACCTTC CASSWGTGTNYGYTF
. . TRBJ2-1 TRBV7-6 TGTGCCAGCAGCCCCTACCAGGGGATAGTAAGTAATGAGCAGTTCTTC CASSPYQGIVSNEQFF
few TRBD1 TRBJ1-1 TRBV28 TGTGCCAGTCGACAGGGGAACACTGAAGCTTTCTTT CASRQGNTEAFF
once TRBD1 TRBJ2-2 TRBV7-8 TGTGCCAGCAGCTTGGGACAGCGAAACACCGGGGAGCTGTTTTTT CASSLGQRNTGELFF
few . TRBJ1-1 TRBV11-2 TGTGCCAGCAGCTTCGGACAGCAAGCTTTCTTT CASSFGQQAFF
. . TRBJ1-3 TRBV5-1 TGCGCCAGCAGCTTGCAGGGGTTAGTAGGATCTGGAAACACCATATATTTT CASSLQGLVGSGNTIYF
. . TRBJ1-3 TRBV11-1 TGTGCCAGCAGCGGATGGCGGGGCAGCTCTGGAAACACCATATATTTT CASSGWRGSSGNTIYF
. . TRBJ2-5 TRBV30 TGTGCCTGGAGTGTACGCACACAAGAGACCCAGTACTTC CAWSVRTQETQYF
few . TRBJ1-1 TRBV6-6 TGTGTCATTAAGGACGGGGGGAAGATGAACACTGAAGCTTTCTTT CVIKDGGKMNTEAFF
. . TRBJ1-6 TRBV9 TGTGCCAGCAGCGTAGAAGCCCTCTATAATTCACCCCTCCACTTT CASSVEALYNSPLHF
once . TRBJ2-1 TRBV7-3 TGTGCCAGCAGCTTAGGAGGAGATTCCTACAATGAGCAGTTCTTC CASSLGGDSYNEQFF
once . TRBJ1-1 TRBV30 TGTGCCTGGAGTGTAGTCCCAGGGAACACTGAAGCTTTCTTT CAWSVVPGNTEAFF
. TRBD2 TRBJ2-1 TRBV6-5 TGTGCCAGCAGTCCGCTGACTAGCGGAAATGAGCAGTTCTTC CASSPLTSGNEQFF
. TRBD2 TRBJ2-3 TRBV5-4 TGTGCCAGCAGCTTGCCCGGGACTAGCGGGAGCACAGATACGCAGTATTTT CASSLPGTSGSTDTQYF
. TRBD2 TRBJ2-7 TRBV28 TGTGCCAGCAGTTCACCTGGGACTAGCGGGATCTACGAGCAGTACTTC CASSSPGTSGIYEQYF
. TRBD2 TRBJ2-7 TRBV29-1 TGCAGCGTCCGACAACTAGCGGGAGATGGCGAGCAGTACTTC CSVRQLAGDGEQYF
. TRBD1 TRBJ2-7 TRBV11-2 TGTGCCAGCAGCTTAGGTAGGGGACAGGGTATCTACGAGCAGTACTTC CASSLGRGQGIYEQYF
. . TRBJ2-5 TRBV6-1 TGTGCCAGCAGCCTTACGGCGGGAAGCCAAGAGACCCAGTACTTC CASSLTAGSQETQYF
. TRBD1 TRBJ1-2 TRBV19 TGTGCCAGTAGTATGACAGGGATCGATGGCTACACCTTC CASSMTGIDGYTF
few . TRBJ1-1 TRBV27 TGTGCCAGCAGTCCGAAATCCCCGCGGATGAACACTGAAGCTTTCTTT CASSPKSPRMNTEAFF
. TRBD2 TRBJ2-2 TRBV19 TGTGCCAGTAGTATATTTCGAGCGGGGGGGCCGTACACCGGGGAGCTGTTTTTT CASSIFRAGGPYTGELFF
. . TRBJ2-3 TRBV11-3 TGTGCCAGCAGCCAGAGTAGCGGCACAGATACGCAGTATTTT CASSQSSGTDTQYF
. . TRBJ2-5 TRBV18 TGTGCCAGCTCACCCGGTAATCCGGGGCGGGGAGAGACCCAGTACTTC CASSPGNPGRGETQYF
. TRBD2 TRBJ2-1 TRBV5-1 TGCGCCAGCCGCGGGCCGGGGGGTGAGCAGTTCTTC CASRGPGGEQFF